The 7 T cell receptor beta chains in this list originate from one sample, sequenced in a study of T cells in Graves' hyperthyroidism and ophthalmopathy. TCR beta CDR3 sequences were amplified from RNA transcripts. During a first-round RT-PCR of the TCR CDR3, the HTBI primer set was used. TCRdb processed the multiplex PCR reads anew with MiXCR; each CDR3 protein has one entry. The top ten hold about 4% of the sample, which has some 400,000 distinct CDR3 sequences, about 20% seen once. The sample taken for sequencing was blood. The receptors stem from a woman between 18 and 29 years old with Graves' hyperthyroidism.

This clonotype was recorded at least ten times. The chain recombines TRBV18 with TRBJ1-1; weak D call: TRBD1 (6 bases). Trimming removed 0 bases at V and 2 bases at J, with 13 bases between. The CDR3 has 16 residues. CDR1 is KGHSH, CDR2 LQKENI, per germline. CDR3 protein: CASSPPGGRSNTEAFF. The CDR3 DNA is TGTGCCAGCTCACCACCAGGGGGGCGTTCAAACACTGAAGCTTTCTTT.

The sample holds many counts of this clonotype. The chain combines TRBV12-3 or TRBV12-4 with TRBJ1-1; D is perhaps TRBD1 (6 bases). The CDR3 has 15 residues. Trimming removed 5 bases at V and 3 bases at J, with 16 bases between. The CDR3 DNA reads TGTGCCAGCAGTGCCAAGACAGGTCGGTACACTGAAGCTTTCTTT. This encodes CASSAKTGRYTEAFF.

In the case of this clonotype: A single base separates this from a much larger clone, so it may be a read error. The rearrangement joins TRBV7-9 to TRBJ1-5; perhaps TRBD1 as D (5 bases). The CDR3 consists of 13 residues. Germline CDR1 SEHNR, CDR2 FQNEAQ (reference sequence). The CDR3: CASSLNRNQTQHF. CDR3 nucleotide sequence: TGTGCCAGCAGCTTAAACAGGAATCAGACCCAGCATTTT.

This clonotype was observed at least ten times. The chain links TRBV2 to TRBJ2-5; tentative D call: TRBD1 (6 bases). This CDR3 has 16 residues. Per the germline V gene, CDR1 is SNHLY and CDR2 is FYNNEI. Trimming shortened V by 6 bases and J by 2 bases, and 19 bases separated the two germline ends. This CDR3 is CASSPPSKGGQETQYF. The CDR3 DNA is TGTGCCAGCAGCCCCCCGTCGAAAGGGGGTCAAGAGACCCAGTACTTC.

There are many counts of this clonotype. The V and J genes are TRBV6-6 and TRBJ2-7; D possibly matches TRBD1 or TRBD2 (6 bases each). The V end was cut by 6 bases, the J end by 6 bases, with 18 bases between. CDR1 and CDR2 from the germline V gene are MNHNY and SVGAGI (reference sequence). The CDR3 contains 14 residues. The CDR3 sequence: CASSLSDPGAEQYF. The CDR3 DNA follows: TGTGCCAGCAGCCTATCCGACCCGGGGGCCGAGCAGTACTTC.

This clonotype is a singleton in its sample. V and J are TRBV12-3 or TRBV12-4 and TRBJ1-5; 8 bases map to TRBD1. V shed 6 bases and J 4 bases; nucleotides not matched to a gene: 5. The CDR3 length is 14 residues. The CDR3 bases are TGTGCCAGCAGACCGACAGGGGCAAATCAGCCCCAGCATTTT. Protein sequence: CASRPTGANQPQHF.

This clonotype was recorded many times. The chain carries TRBV12-3 or TRBV12-4 and TRBJ2-5, with TRBD2 matching over 11 bases. The junction had 16 bases not matched to a gene; V was cut back by 6 bases and J by 7 bases. The CDR3 contains 17 residues. The CDR3 nucleotides read TGTGCCAGCAGCCCTCGAACTAGCGGGGGCTACCCTGGGACCCAGTACTTC. It translates to CASSPRTSGGYPGTQYF.